Below are 15 T cell receptor beta chains sequenced from a single sample in a study of T cell changes during pregnancy in multiple sclerosis. The table came from immunoSEQ multiplex PCR; TCRdb's copy has only in-frame clones and leaves some out. The sample includes more than 40,000 clones, approximately 92% seen only once; the top ten take around 8.6%. The sample consisted of CD8+ T cells from peripheral blood mononuclear cells, taken after pregnancy. These receptor sequences come from a female donor with multiple sclerosis, enrolled in a pregnancy study.

The chain recombines TRBV4-1 with TRBJ2-7; 7 bases are a match to TRBD2. The CDR3 spans 17 residues. The trim removed 0 bases at V and 4 bases at J, leaving 12 bases unmatched. Germline V gene lookup returns CDR1 MGHRA and CDR2 YSYEKL. The CDR3 nucleotides are TGCGCCAGCAGCCAAGAGGGGGGAGGGAAGGGAGGGTACGAGCAGTACTTC. Encoded protein: CASSQEGGGKGGYEQYF.

CDR3 coding DNA: TGCGCCAGCAGCCAAGATCGGCTTTTGCGGGGACCCGGGGAGCTGTTTTTT. This encodes CASSQDRLLRGPGELFF. The chain uses TRBV4-3 and TRBJ2-2; D is perhaps TRBD2 (6 bases). The V gene lost 0 bases and the J gene lost 6 bases, with 17 bases spanning the gap. Germline-derived CDR1 and CDR2 are LGHNA and YSLEER. This CDR3 spans 17 amino acids.

This chain links TRBV10-3 with TRBJ2-1, with 7 bases matching TRBD2. Germline CDR1 is ENHRY and CDR2 is SYGVKD. V was clipped by 0 bases and J by 3 bases; unmatched bases: 8. The CDR3 is 17 amino acids. The CDR3 region is CAISESNREVGYNEQFF. Written as DNA, the CDR3 is TGTGCCATCAGTGAGTCGAACCGGGAGGTTGGCTACAATGAGCAGTTCTTC.

The chain uses TRBV19 and TRBJ2-7; 8 bases are shared with TRBD1. This CDR3 comprises 15 residues. Trimming cost V 4 bases and J 5 bases; bases outside gene matches: 10. Germline CDR1 reads LNHDA; CDR2 reads SQIVND (reference sequence). The CDR3 sequence is CASSNPYRGFHEQYF. CDR3 bases: TGTGCCAGTAGTAACCCTTACAGGGGGTTCCACGAGCAGTACTTC.

The V and J genes are TRBV5-6 and TRBJ2-5, with D tentatively TRBD2 (5 bases). CDR3 size: 15 residues. Germline-derived CDR1 and CDR2 are SGHDT and YYEEEE. V lost 4 bases, J lost 5 bases, and 18 bases lay in between. The CDR3 sequence: CASSPERSWRETQYF. The CDR3 DNA is TGTGCCAGCAGCCCGGAGCGGTCATGGCGGGAGACCCAGTACTTC.

This clone came up once. This chain links TRBV5-5 with TRBJ2-2, with D maybe TRBD1 (5 bases). Germline lookup yields CDR1 SGHKS and CDR2 YYEKEE (reference sequence). The CDR3 runs 15 residues. The V end was cut by 2 bases, the J end by 2 bases, with 10 bases between. The CDR3 nucleotides are TGTGCCAGCAGCTTAAGACAGCATAACACCGGGGAGCTGTTTTTT. As protein: CASSLRQHNTGELFF.

The gene calls are TRBV4-1 and TRBJ2-7, with D unclear. Germline CDR1 reads MGHRA; CDR2 reads YSYEKL. V was trimmed by 2 bases and J by 3 bases, leaving 8 bases between them. The CDR3 has 13 residues. This CDR3 is CASSQSLVYEQYF. In DNA form, the CDR3 reads TGCGCCAGCAGCCAAAGCCTAGTCTACGAGCAGTACTTC.

This rearrangement joins TRBV6-1 to TRBJ2-7; 9 nucleotides line up with TRBD2. The CDR3 loop spans 13 amino acids. With V trimmed by 8 bases and J by 5 bases, 7 bases remained unmatched. Germline assignment: CDR1 MNHNS and CDR2 SASEGT. The CDR3 loop reads CASRSAGGNEQYF. The CDR3, as DNA: TGTGCCAGCCGTAGCGCGGGAGGGAACGAGCAGTACTTC.

In nucleotides, the CDR3 is TGTGCCAGCAGCAGCGAACAGGGGCCCAATCAGCCCCAGCATTTT. Protein product: CASSSEQGPNQPQHF. The J gene is TRBJ1-5, the V gene TRBV7-9; 7 bases are a match to TRBD1. Germline V gives CDR1 SEHNR, CDR2 FQNEAQ (reference sequence). V shed 5 bases and J 3 bases; nucleotides not matched to a gene: 7. The CDR3 sequence is 15 residues long.

This CDR3 is CASSTRDSGNTIYF. The CDR3, as DNA: TGTGCCAGCAGTACTAGGGACTCTGGAAACACCATATATTTT. The chain links TRBV27 to TRBJ1-3; D is ambiguous. CDR3 length: 14 residues. The germline CDR1 and CDR2 sequences are MNHEY and SMNVEV (reference sequence). V lost 5 bases, J lost 0 bases, and 8 bases lay in between.

The chain uses TRBV19 and TRBJ2-7; 12 bases agree with TRBD2. CDR3 length: 15 residues. The V segment lost 6 bases and the J segment 3 bases; nucleotides outside the gene matches: 6. Germline loops: CDR1 LNHDA, CDR2 SQIVND (reference sequence). The CDR3 DNA is TGTGCCAGTAGCAGCGGACTAGCGGGGTTCTACGAGCAGTACTTC. Residues: CASSSGLAGFYEQYF.

The CDR3 bases are TGTGCCAGCAGTGACCCTTCGCCCCAGTATTTT. Translating gives CASSDPSPQYF. The chain joins TRBV6-4 to TRBJ1-5; D call uncertain. The closer fit of TRBJ2-3 to the DNA end suggests the J call may be wrong. The germline gives CDR1 MRHNA, CDR2 SNTAGT. This CDR3 has 11 residues.

The gene calls are TRBV6-1 and TRBJ2-1; a possible D gene is TRBD2 (5 bases). CDR1 and CDR2 (germline): MNHNS, SASEGT. Trimming removed 9 bases at V and 0 bases at J, with 15 bases between. The CDR3 spans 15 residues. CDR3 protein: CARRAAGRSYNEQFF. The CDR3 DNA is TGTGCCAGGCGGGCTGCGGGTCGCTCCTACAATGAGCAGTTCTTC.

The chain has TRBV27 and TRBJ2-1; D gene uncertain. V shed 3 bases and J shed 5 bases, with 8 bases lying between them. The CDR3 contains 13 residues. Looked up from germline, CDR1 is MNHEY and CDR2 is SMNVEV (reference sequence). CDR3 region: CASSFARDNEQFF. The CDR3 coding sequence is TGTGCCAGCAGTTTCGCACGGGACAATGAGCAGTTCTTC.

This clone was counted a single time. The CDR3 coding sequence is TGTGCCAGCAGTGAAATAGACAGCGACCTTTTTACCTACGAGCAGTACTTC. Translated, it gives CASSEIDSDLFTYEQYF. This sequence joins TRBV6-1 and TRBJ2-7; weak D call: TRBD1 (5 bases). V was clipped by 2 bases and J by 2 bases, with 19 bases between them. Per germline, CDR1 MNHNS and CDR2 SASEGT. The CDR3 loop spans 17 amino acids.